This TCR beta chain appears in the sequencing data of a study of STAT5B mutations in CD4+ large granular lymphocyte leukemia. Comments on this clone: Its cognate antigen is unknown.

Sequenced by immunoSEQ multiplex PCR; TCRdb stores in-frame clones only, minus some. Among more than 2,500 clones listed, roughly 78% were seen once. Study-wide results and caveats: Main leukemic clonotypes were patient-specific, but more than 20% appeared at low frequency elsewhere.

Germline CDR1 reads SGHRS; CDR2 reads YFSETQ. The V end was cut by 5 bases, the J end by 0 bases, with 14 bases between. This CDR3 is built from 16 residues. The chain links TRBV5-1 to TRBJ1-4; no reliable D call. The sequence derives from an older woman with CD4+ T-cell large granular lymphocyte leukemia. The sample was PBMCs. The CDR3 reads CASRSASGSTNEKLFF. The DNA of the CDR3 is TGCGCCAGCAGAAGTGCCTCGGGATCAACTAATGAAAAACTGTTTTTT.